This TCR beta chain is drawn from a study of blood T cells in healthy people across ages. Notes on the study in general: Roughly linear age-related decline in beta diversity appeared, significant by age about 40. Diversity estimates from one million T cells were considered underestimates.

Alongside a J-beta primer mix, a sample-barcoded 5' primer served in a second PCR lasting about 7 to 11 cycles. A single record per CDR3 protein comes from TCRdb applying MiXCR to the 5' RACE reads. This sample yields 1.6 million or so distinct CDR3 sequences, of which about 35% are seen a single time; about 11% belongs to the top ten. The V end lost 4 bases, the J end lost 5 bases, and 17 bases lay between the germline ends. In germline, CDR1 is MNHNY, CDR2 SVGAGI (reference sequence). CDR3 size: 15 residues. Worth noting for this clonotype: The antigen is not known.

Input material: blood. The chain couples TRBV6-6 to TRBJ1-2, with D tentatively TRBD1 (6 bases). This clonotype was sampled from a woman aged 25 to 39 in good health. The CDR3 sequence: CASSSLGPGEYGYTF. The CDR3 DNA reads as TGTGCCAGCAGTTCCTTAGGGCCAGGGGAATATGGCTACACCTTC.